The T cell receptor beta chain under discussion was sequenced for a study of cytotoxic CD8 clonotypes in ibrutinib-treated CLL. In the study overall: The average sample held around 280,000 productive templates and 87,000 or so productive rearrangements. General study results and limits: Baseline clonality, above age-matched healthy donor levels, tracked circulating CD8+ T-cell counts.

On this clone: Antigen unknown.

Sequencing was performed with immunoSEQ multiplex PCR; in TCRdb, only in-frame clones are kept and a portion is missing. Counted here are 110,000 to 150,000 clones, around three quarters occurring once; the ten biggest clones make up around 13%. Germline-derived CDR1 and CDR2 are SGDLS and YYNGEE. This CDR3 has 16 amino acids. The germline V and J ends were trimmed by 0 bases and 5 bases, with 17 bases remaining between them. The source is a human donor with chronic lymphocytic leukemia. The chain couples TRBV9 to TRBJ2-5, with D possibly called TRBD1 or TRBD2 (6 bases each). Specimen: PBMCs, collected after 12 months of ibrutinib treatment. CDR3: CASSVAGSGGSETQYF. CDR3 DNA sequence: TGTGCCAGCAGCGTAGCTGGGTCCGGGGGCTCCGAGACCCAGTACTTC.